These 17 T cell receptor beta chains share one sample of origin, sequenced in a study of shared clonotypes between healthy human individuals. This table comes from immunoSEQ multiplex PCR, and its TCRdb copy is limited to in-frame clones, with some not included. Of 2 million to 3 million clones listed, roughly 93% were seen once; the top ten hold about 0.38%. The source material was naive CD4+ T cells from PBMCs. Subset specified: CD45RA+ positively selected. Source of these receptors: a young man in good health. Some clones in this sample may be carry-over from other donors' samples.

The rearrangement links TRBV27 to TRBJ1-3; D not certain. This CDR3 comprises 17 residues. The V and J ends lost 4 bases and 0 bases respectively, with 16 bases between them. Germline-derived CDR1 and CDR2 are MNHEY and SMNVEV (reference sequence). DNA of the CDR3: TGTGCCAGCAGTTCCCCCCCTGGGCAGGACTCTGGAAACACCATATATTTT. This gives the protein CASSSPPGQDSGNTIYF.

The genes are TRBV14 and TRBJ2-1, with a tentative D call TRBD2 (5 bases). The CDR3 spans 16 residues. V dropped 4 bases and J dropped 3 bases, with 16 bases sitting between them. CDR1 is SGHDN, CDR2 FVKESK, per germline. CDR3 coding DNA: TGTGCCAGCAGCCCAGGTAACGGGGTGAACTACAATGAGCAGTTCTTC. It is translated as CASSPGNGVNYNEQFF.

This chain connects TRBV21-1 to TRBJ2-1; whether TRBD1, the table's D call, matches the DNA was not checked. TRBV21-1 is a documented pseudogene. This CDR3 comprises 15 residues. The CDR3 DNA reads as TGTGCCAGCAGCCTTGGGACAGAGTCCTACAATGAGCAGTTCTTC. Translated, it gives CASSLGTESYNEQFF.

The chain joins TRBV7-2 to TRBJ2-5; tentative D call: TRBD1 (5 bases). The CDR3 extends over 15 amino acids. Per germline, CDR1 SGHTA and CDR2 FQGNSA. The V end was cut by 2 bases, the J end by 7 bases, with 17 bases between. This CDR3 reads CASSLLVGGQGTQYF. CDR3 in DNA: TGTGCCAGCAGCTTATTGGTTGGTGGGCAGGGGACCCAGTACTTC.

The chain recombines TRBV28 with TRBJ1-5; 10 nucleotides line up with TRBD1. V trimming: 5 bases; J trimming: 7 bases; junction bases outside the gene matches: 11. This CDR3 comprises 16 residues. Germline values: CDR1 MDHEN, CDR2 SYDVKM. Written as DNA, the CDR3 is TGTGCCAGCAGTCGGCAGGGACAGGGGCAGGGGCAGCCCCAGCATTTT. Translating gives CASSRQGQGQGQPQHF.

The gene calls are TRBV5-1 and TRBJ2-7; a possible D gene is TRBD1 (5 bases). This CDR3 region has 14 residues. V was trimmed by 3 bases and J by 0 bases, leaving 10 bases between them. Germline CDR1 reads SGHRS; CDR2 reads YFSETQ. This CDR3 is CASSSAQGSYEQYF. In DNA form, the CDR3 reads TGCGCCAGCAGCTCAGCCCAGGGCTCCTACGAGCAGTACTTC.

The CDR3 spells CASKGVNQPQHF. In DNA form, the CDR3 reads TGTGCCAGCAAGGGAGTGAATCAGCCCCAGCATTTT. The chain couples TRBV28 to TRBJ1-5; D not certain. The CDR3 length is 12 residues. Trimming left V 7 bases short and J 4 bases short, with 8 bases between. Germline assignment: CDR1 MDHEN and CDR2 SYDVKM.

In the case of this clone: The same CDR3 also results from other DNA sequences found in this sample. V gene TRBV5-4 combines with J gene TRBJ2-1, with 7 positions matching TRBD1. The CDR3 has 14 residues. Germline trimming cut 4 bases from V and 4 bases from J; bases unmatched to any gene: 5. Germline V CDR1 and CDR2: SGHNT, YYREEE (reference sequence). CDR3 region: CASSLGQLYNEQFF. The CDR3 DNA sequence: TGTGCCAGCAGCCTGGGACAGTTGTACAATGAGCAGTTCTTC. Variable domain in full (rest from reference TRBV5-4 and TRBJ2-1): ETGVTQSPTHLIKTRGQQVTLRCSSQSGHNTVSWYQQALGQGPQFIFQYYREEENGRGNFPPRFSGLQFPNYSSELNVNALELDDSALYLCASSLGQLYNEQFFGPGTRLTVL.

For the CDR3, the DNA is TGTGCCAGCCACAGGAGGGGCCTGAACACTGAAGCTTTCTTT. Its protein product is CASHRRGLNTEAFF. This chain joins TRBV7-2 and TRBJ1-1; TRBD1 might be the D (5 bases). This CDR3 is 14 amino acids long. With 8 bases removed from V and 0 bases from J, the gap between germline ends came to 13 bases. CDR1 and CDR2 from the germline V gene are SGHTA and FQGNSA.

The J gene is TRBJ2-1, the V gene TRBV19; 13 bases map to TRBD2. Germline CDR1 and CDR2: LNHDA and SQIVND (reference sequence). The J segment lost 8 bases and the V segment lost 6 bases, leaving 7 bases of the junction unmatched. The CDR3 sequence is 15 residues long. The CDR3 region has the DNA TGTGCCAGTAGCCTACTAGCGGGAGGGAGGCATGAGCAGTTCTTC. Amino acid sequence: CASSLLAGGRHEQFF.

The genes are TRBV19 and TRBJ2-7; TRBD2 agrees at 10 bases. V dropped 10 bases and J dropped 3; count of bases not matched to a gene: 9. This CDR3 spans 14 amino acids. Germline V lookup: CDR1 LNHDA, CDR2 SQIVND (reference sequence). In DNA, the CDR3 is TGTGCCACCATGTCTAGCGGGAGCATCTACGAGCAGTACTTC. This codes for CATMSSGSIYEQYF.

This chain joins TRBV6-1 and TRBJ2-2; D is perhaps TRBD1 (5 bases). The CDR3 loop spans 16 amino acids. Trimming cost V 1 base and J 4 bases, with 13 bases left between them. CDR1 is MNHNS and CDR2 is SASEGT in the germline V gene. In nucleotides, the CDR3 is TGTGCCAGCAGTGAAGAAAAGGGCAGGGCCACCGGGGAGCTGTTTTTT. Its protein product is CASSEEKGRATGELFF.

The chain carries TRBV4-1 and TRBJ2-3, with D unclear. Trimming removed 4 bases at V and 1 base at J, with 12 bases between. The CDR3 consists of 15 residues. Germline CDR1 and CDR2: MGHRA and YSYEKL. The chain's CDR3 is CASSPTPVGTDTQYF. The CDR3 DNA sequence: TGCGCCAGCAGCCCGACCCCGGTGGGCACAGATACGCAGTATTTT.

The V call is TRBV6-5, the J call TRBJ2-5, with a possible D match to TRBD1 (5 bases). Trimming left V 1 base short and J 5 bases short, with 14 bases between. The CDR3 totals 15 residues. CDR1 is MNHEY, CDR2 SVGAGI, per germline. CDR3 nucleotides: TGTGCCAGCAGTTACTGGGGTCAGGGTGAGGAGACCCAGTACTTC. It yields the protein CASSYWGQGEETQYF.

The chain joins TRBV4-1 to TRBJ2-3; D gene unclear. The CDR3 has 13 residues. Trimming cost V 1 base and J 2 bases, with 4 bases left between them. Germline loops: CDR1 MGHRA, CDR2 YSYEKL. CDR3 amino acids: CASSQAHTDTQYF. CDR3 DNA sequence: TGCGCCAGCAGCCAAGCCCACACAGATACGCAGTATTTT.

Turning to this clone: At one of its ends the junction is not consistent with the germline gene, which may arise from a read error. The chain recombines TRBV27 with TRBJ2-7, with 7 nucleotides matching TRBD2. Per germline, CDR1 MNHEY and CDR2 SMNVEV (reference sequence). The CDR3 contains 14 residues. The CDR3 region is CAGSKLADFYEQYF. CDR3 in DNA: TGTGCCGGCAGTAAGCTAGCGGACTTCTACGAGCAGTACTTC.

The chain recombines TRBV7-6 with TRBJ2-7, with D uncertain. This CDR3 contains 11 residues. V lost 5 bases and J lost 5, with 7 bases in between. Per the germline V gene, CDR1 is SGHVS and CDR2 is FNYEAQ. CDR3 nucleotides: TGTGCCAGCAGCCGTGGGAACGAGCAGTACTTC. This gives the protein CASSRGNEQYF.